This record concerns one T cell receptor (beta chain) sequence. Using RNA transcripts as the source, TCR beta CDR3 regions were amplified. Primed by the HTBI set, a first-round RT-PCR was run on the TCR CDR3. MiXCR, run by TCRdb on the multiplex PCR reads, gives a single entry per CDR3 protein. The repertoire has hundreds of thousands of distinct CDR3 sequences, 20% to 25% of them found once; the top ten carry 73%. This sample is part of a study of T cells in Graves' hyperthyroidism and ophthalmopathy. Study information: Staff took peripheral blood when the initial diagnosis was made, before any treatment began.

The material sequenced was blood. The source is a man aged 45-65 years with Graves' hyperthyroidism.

CDR3 region: CASSQDADSYEQYF. The CDR3 region has the DNA TGTGCCAGCAGCCAAGACGCGGACTCCTACGAGCAGTACTTC. The chain recombines TRBV3-1 with TRBJ2-7; D unresolved. With 0 bases removed from V and 0 bases from J, the gap between germline ends came to 6 bases. Germline CDR1 and CDR2: LGHDT and YNNKEL (reference sequence). The CDR3 runs 14 residues.